Sequencing of this T cell receptor beta chain was carried out in a study of blood T cell repertoires in COVID-19. TCRdb keeps only in-frame clones here, not all; method: immunoSEQ multiplex PCR. In the table there are 180,000 or so clones, over 80% of which are singletons. Germline-derived CDR1 and CDR2 are MGHRA and YSYEKL. This CDR3 has 16 amino acids. V lost 1 base to trimming and J lost 3 bases, with 16 bases between them. V is TRBV4-1 and J is TRBJ2-7; TRBD1 is a possible D gene (5 bases). Sequencing was carried out using peripheral blood. This receptor was identified in a woman aged 40 to 50 with COVID-19, enrolled during active disease. CDR3 sequence: CASSQGWSGRDYEQYF. Here the CDR3 DNA reads TGCGCCAGCAGCCAAGGGTGGTCAGGCAGGGACTACGAGCAGTACTTC.